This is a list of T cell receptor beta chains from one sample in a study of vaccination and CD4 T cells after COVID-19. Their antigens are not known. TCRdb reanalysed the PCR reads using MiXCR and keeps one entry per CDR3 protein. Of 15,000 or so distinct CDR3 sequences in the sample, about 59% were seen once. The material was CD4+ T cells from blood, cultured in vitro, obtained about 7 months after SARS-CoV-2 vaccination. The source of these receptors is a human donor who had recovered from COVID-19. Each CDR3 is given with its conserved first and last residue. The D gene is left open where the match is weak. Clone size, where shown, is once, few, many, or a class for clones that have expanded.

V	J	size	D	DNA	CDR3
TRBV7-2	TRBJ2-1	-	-	TGTGCCAGCAGCTTACAGGTGGGAGTCGGCAATGAGCAGTTCTTC	CASSLQVGVGNEQFF
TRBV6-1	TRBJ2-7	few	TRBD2	TGTGCCAGCAGTCCCCGGACTAGCGGGAGCATTAAGCAGTACTTC	CASSPRTSGSIKQYF
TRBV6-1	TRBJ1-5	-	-	TGTGCCAGCAGTCCAAAGAACAGGGCCAATCAGCCCCAGCATTTT	CASSPKNRANQPQHF
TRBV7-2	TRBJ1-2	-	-	TGTGCCAGCAGCAGGGGGGTGGGGAGGGGCTACACCTTC	CASSRGVGRGYTF
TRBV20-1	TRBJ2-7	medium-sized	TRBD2	TGCAGTGCTAGTTTAGGGGAGGGCTACGAGCAGTACTTC	CSASLGEGYEQYF
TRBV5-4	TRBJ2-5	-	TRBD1	TGTGCCAGCAGCTCCTCTGGTGGACAGGGTGGAGAGACCCAGTACTTC	CASSSSGGQGGETQYF
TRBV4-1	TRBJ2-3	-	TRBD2	TGCGCCAGCAGCCCCGCCACGGGAGGGTTCGGCACAGATACGCAGTATTTT	CASSPATGGFGTDTQYF
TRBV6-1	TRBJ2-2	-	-	TGTGCCAGCTACCGGCACACAAACACCGGGGAGCTGTTTTTT	CASYRHTNTGELFF
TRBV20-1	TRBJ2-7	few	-	TGCAGTGCTGAGCAGGGACCCTACGAGCAGTACTTC	CSAEQGPYEQYF
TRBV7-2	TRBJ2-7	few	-	TGTGCCAGCAGCTTAGAGTACTGGCAGGACTACGAGCAGTACTTC	CASSLEYWQDYEQYF
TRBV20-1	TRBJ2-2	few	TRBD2	TGCAGTGCTAGGGGCAGCGGGAGGGCCGGAGGCACCGGGGAGCTGTTTTTT	CSARGSGRAGGTGELFF
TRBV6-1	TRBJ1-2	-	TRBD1	TGTGCCAGCAGACCGACAGGGGAGTATGGCTACACCTTC	CASRPTGEYGYTF
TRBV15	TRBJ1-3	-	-	TGTGCCACCAGCTTCGGGACATCTGGAAACACCATATATTTT	CATSFGTSGNTIYF
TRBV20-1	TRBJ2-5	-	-	TGCAGTGCTACGGACAATCGAGGGGAGACCCAGTACTTC	CSATDNRGETQYF
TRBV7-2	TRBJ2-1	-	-	TGTGCCAGCAGCCCGCCGGACAGCTACAATGAGCAGTTCTTC	CASSPPDSYNEQFF
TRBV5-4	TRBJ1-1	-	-	TGTGCCAGCAGCTTGGGAGGCCCCAACACTGAAGCTTTCTTT	CASSLGGPNTEAFF
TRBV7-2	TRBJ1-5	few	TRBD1	TGTGCCAGCAGCTTAGGCAGGGGGTTGGGAGTTCAGCCCCAGCATTTT	CASSLGRGLGVQPQHF
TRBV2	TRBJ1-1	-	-	TGTGCCAGCAGGGGGCAGACGGTTGAAGCTTTCTTT	CASRGQTVEAFF
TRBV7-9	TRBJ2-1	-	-	TGTGCCAGCAGCCCTCCACGGCTAAACAATGAGCAGTTCTTC	CASSPPRLNNEQFF
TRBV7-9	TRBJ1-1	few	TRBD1	TGTGCCAGCAGCTTTCAGGAGGGGGCGCGCACTGAAGCTTTCTTT	CASSFQEGARTEAFF
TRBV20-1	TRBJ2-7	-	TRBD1	TGCAGTGCTAGAGATCTGGGGACAGCTGGCGAGCAGTACTTC	CSARDLGTAGEQYF
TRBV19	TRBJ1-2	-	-	TGTGCCAGTAGTTACCAGGGCCTCCTGCCTAACTATGGCTACACCTTC	CASSYQGLLPNYGYTF
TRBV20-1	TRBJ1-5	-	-	TGCAGTGCTAGTACTCCGTGGGGTAATCAGCCCCAGCATTTT	CSASTPWGNQPQHF
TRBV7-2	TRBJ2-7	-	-	TGTGCCAGCAGCTGGGGTTGGGTCACCTACGAGCAGTACTTC	CASSWGWVTYEQYF
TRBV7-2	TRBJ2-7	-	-	TGTGCCAGCAGCTTAGCCGGGGTTTCCGGTTACGAGCAGTACTTC	CASSLAGVSGYEQYF
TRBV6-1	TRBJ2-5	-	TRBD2	TGTGCCAGCAGCGGACTAGCGGGGGGTATGAGGGAGACCCAGTACTTC	CASSGLAGGMRETQYF
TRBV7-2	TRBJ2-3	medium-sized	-	TGTGCCAGCAGCTTCCCCACCAGACATACGCAGTATTTT	CASSFPTRHTQYF
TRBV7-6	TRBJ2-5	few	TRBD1	TGTGCCAGCAGCCGGGGACAGACTGAAGAGACCCAGTACTTC	CASSRGQTEETQYF
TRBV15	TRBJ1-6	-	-	TGTGCCACCAGCAGAGATCGGGGGACGGGCTCACCCCTCCACTTT	CATSRDRGTGSPLHF
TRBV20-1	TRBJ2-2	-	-	TGCAGTGCTTATAGCGGAGAGGGCACCGGGGAGCTGTTTTTT	CSAYSGEGTGELFF
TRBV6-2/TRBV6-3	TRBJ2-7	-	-	TGTGCCAGCAGCCAGGGGGTTAGCGGCCACTACGAGCAGTACTTC	CASSQGVSGHYEQYF
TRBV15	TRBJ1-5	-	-	TGTGCCACCAGCAGAGACAGTCAGCCCCAGCATTTT	CATSRDSQPQHF
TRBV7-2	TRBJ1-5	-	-	TGTGCCAGCAGTCCTAGGGCAGCGGGAAGCGTTGCAGATACGCAGCATTTT	CASSPRAAGSVADTQHF
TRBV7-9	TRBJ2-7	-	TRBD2	TGTGCCAGCAGCTTCTCAACTAGCGGACCATCTACGAACCAGTACTTC	CASSFSTSGPSTNQYF
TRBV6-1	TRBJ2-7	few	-	TGTGCCAGCAGGAAGGTCGGGGCTCCCTACGAGCAGTACTTC	CASRKVGAPYEQYF
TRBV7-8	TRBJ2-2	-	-	TGTGCCAGCAGAAAGCCCACCGGGGAGCTGTTTTTT	CASRKPTGELFF
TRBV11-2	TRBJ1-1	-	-	TGTGCCAGCAGCTTGACGACAGAAAGCACTGAAGCTTTCTTT	CASSLTTESTEAFF
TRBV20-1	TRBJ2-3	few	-	TGCAGTGCTCGTGCCGCGCTCACAGATACGCAGTATTTT	CSARAALTDTQYF
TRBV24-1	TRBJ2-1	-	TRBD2	TGTGCCACCAGTGATGGAGGGCGGGGGACCGAAAATGAGCAGTTCTTC	CATSDGGRGTENEQFF